These 5 T cell receptor beta chains came from one sample sequenced in a study of tumor-infiltrating lymphocytes in primary liver carcinoma. Both RNA and DNA were isolated together from roughly 20-30 mg of bulk tissue that had not been sorted. A constant-region primer primed TCR beta cDNA synthesis from 400 to 600 ng of total RNA. Sequencing libraries for TCR beta derived from three nested multiplex PCR rounds that used slightly modified ARM-PCR. Each of the first two PCR rounds ran approximately 11 cycles with TRBV1-TRBV30 forward and C-beta reverse primers. TCRdb re-analysed the multiplex PCR reads in MiXCR, keeping a single row per CDR3 protein. The sample contains 90,000 to 100,000 distinct CDR3 sequences, about 70% of which appear only once. The specimen sequenced was liver tumor tissue from sampling region 5. Indicated subset: tumor region T5, tumor centre. These receptors were obtained from a woman aged 55-69 years with primary liver carcinoma and hepatitis B virus infection.

This clonotype occurred many times. This chain connects TRBV29-1 to TRBJ2-3; D unresolved. V was cut by 2 bases and J by 2 bases, with 8 bases left in between. The germline V gene has CDR1 SQVTM and CDR2 ANQGSEA. CDR3 size: 13 residues. The CDR3 protein is CSVEPPTTDTQYF. CDR3 sequence (DNA): TGCAGCGTTGAACCCCCAACCACAGATACGCAGTATTTT.

This clonotype was recorded only once. A read error is likely, as this CDR3 ends without the conserved phenylalanine or tryptophan. The chain has TRBV11-2 and TRBJ2-2; possible D gene TRBD2, 6 bases. CDR3 size: 17 residues. The germline V gene has CDR1 SGHAT and CDR2 FQNNGV. The CDR3 spells CSSSFNRASVNTGELFL. In nucleotides, the CDR3 is TGTTCCAGCAGCTTTAATAGGGCTAGCGTGAACACCGGGGAACTGTTTCTT.

This clonotype is a singleton in its sample. Germline is not matched at one junction end, which may reflect a read error. The chain employs TRBV11-2 and TRBJ2-1, with TRBD1 identical over 7 bases. Looked up from germline, CDR1 is SGHAT and CDR2 is FQNNGV. The CDR3 sequence is 17 residues long. The CDR3 spells CATSLRPGQRFHDEQFF. The DNA of the CDR3 is TGTGCCACCAGCTTACGACCGGGACAGAGATTCCACGATGAGCAGTTCTTC.

In regard to this clonotype: Relative to the germline gene, one junction end is altered; a read error may explain this. CDR3 sequence: CASCSSLTYEQYF. DNA for the CDR3: TGTGCCAGCTGTTCCTCACTTACCTACGAGCAGTATTTC. The rearrangement links TRBV6-5 to TRBJ2-7, with no clear D. There are 13 residues in the CDR3. CDR1 is MNHEY and CDR2 is SVGAGI in the germline V gene.

A remark on this clonotype: One end of the junction varies from germline; a read error may be responsible. The V and J genes are TRBV11-2 and TRBJ2-6; D might be TRBD1 (5 bases). Per germline, CDR1 SGHAT and CDR2 FQNNGV. CDR3 size: 14 residues. CDR3 sequence reads: CTSSTVTGANVPTF. The DNA of the CDR3 is TGTACCAGCTCGACAGTAACTGGGGCCAACGTCCCGACATTC.